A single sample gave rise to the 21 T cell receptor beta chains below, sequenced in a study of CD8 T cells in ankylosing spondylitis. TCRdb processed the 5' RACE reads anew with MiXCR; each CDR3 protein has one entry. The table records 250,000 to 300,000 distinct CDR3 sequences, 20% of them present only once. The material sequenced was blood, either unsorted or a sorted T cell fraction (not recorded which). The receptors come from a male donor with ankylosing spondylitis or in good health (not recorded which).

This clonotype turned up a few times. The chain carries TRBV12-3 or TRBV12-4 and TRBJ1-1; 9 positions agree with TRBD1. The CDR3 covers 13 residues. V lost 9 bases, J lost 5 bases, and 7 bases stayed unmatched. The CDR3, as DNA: TGTGCCAGTCGACGAGACAGGGGGACTGAAGCTTTCTTT. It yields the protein CASRRDRGTEAFF.

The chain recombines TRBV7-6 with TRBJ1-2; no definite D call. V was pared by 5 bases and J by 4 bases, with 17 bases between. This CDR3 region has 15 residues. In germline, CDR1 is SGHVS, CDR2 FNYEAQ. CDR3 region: CASSQTVTSSYGYTF. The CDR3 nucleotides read TGTGCCAGCAGCCAAACGGTTACTTCTTCCTATGGCTACACCTTC.

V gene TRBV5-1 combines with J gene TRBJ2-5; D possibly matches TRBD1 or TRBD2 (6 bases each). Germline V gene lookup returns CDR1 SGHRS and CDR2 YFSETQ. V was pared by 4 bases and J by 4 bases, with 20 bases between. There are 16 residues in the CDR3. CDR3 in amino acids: CASSPGGSGVGETQYF. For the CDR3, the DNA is TGCGCCAGCAGCCCTGGGGGCTCGGGGGTTGGAGAGACCCAGTACTTC.

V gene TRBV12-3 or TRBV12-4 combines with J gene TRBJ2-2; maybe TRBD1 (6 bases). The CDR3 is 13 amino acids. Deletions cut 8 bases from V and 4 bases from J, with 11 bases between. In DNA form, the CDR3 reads TGTGCCAGCTTGGGCAGGGGCACCGGGGAGCTGTTTTTT. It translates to CASLGRGTGELFF.

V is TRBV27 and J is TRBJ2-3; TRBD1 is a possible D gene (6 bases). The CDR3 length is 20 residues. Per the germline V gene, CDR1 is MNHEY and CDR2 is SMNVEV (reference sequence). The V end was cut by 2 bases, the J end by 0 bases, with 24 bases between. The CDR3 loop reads CASSLVPLGRGRASTDTQYF. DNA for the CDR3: TGTGCCAGCAGTTTAGTCCCCCTCGGCAGGGGACGTGCTAGCACAGATACGCAGTATTTT.

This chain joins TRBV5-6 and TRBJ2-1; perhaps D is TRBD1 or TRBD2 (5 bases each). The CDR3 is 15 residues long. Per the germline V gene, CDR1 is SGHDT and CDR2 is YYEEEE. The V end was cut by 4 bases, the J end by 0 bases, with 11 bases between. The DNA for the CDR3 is TGTGCCAGCAGCGGGGACCTAAGCTCCTACAATGAGCAGTTCTTC. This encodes CASSGDLSSYNEQFF.

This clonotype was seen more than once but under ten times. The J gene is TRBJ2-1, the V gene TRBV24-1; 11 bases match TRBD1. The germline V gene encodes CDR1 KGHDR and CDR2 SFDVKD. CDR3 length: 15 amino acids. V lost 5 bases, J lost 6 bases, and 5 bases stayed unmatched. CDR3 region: CATSVGQGAINEQFF. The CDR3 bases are TGTGCCACCAGTGTAGGACAGGGGGCGATCAATGAGCAGTTCTTC.

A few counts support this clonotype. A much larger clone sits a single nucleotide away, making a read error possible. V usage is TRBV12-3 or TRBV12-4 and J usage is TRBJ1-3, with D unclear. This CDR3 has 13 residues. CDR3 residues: CASSLFSGNNIYF. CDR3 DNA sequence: TGTGCCAGCAGTTTATTCTCTGGAAACAACATATATTTT.

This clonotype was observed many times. The DNA of the CDR3 is TGTGCCAGCAGTTCGGACCGGGACACATACGAGCAGTACGTC. Encoded protein: CASSSDRDTYEQYV. V is TRBV12-3 or TRBV12-4 and J is TRBJ2-7, with D possibly matching TRBD1 (6 bases). Trimming cost V 4 bases and J 4 bases, with 14 bases left between them. CDR3 length: 14 residues.

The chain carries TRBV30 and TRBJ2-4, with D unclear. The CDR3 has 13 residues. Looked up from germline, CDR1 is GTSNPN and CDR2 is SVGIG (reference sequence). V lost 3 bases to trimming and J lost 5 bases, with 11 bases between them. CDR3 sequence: CAWRGDPQNIQYF. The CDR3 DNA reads TGTGCCTGGAGAGGAGACCCACAAAACATTCAGTACTTC. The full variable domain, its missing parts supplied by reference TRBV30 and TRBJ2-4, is SQTIHQWPATLVQPVGSPLSLECTVEGTSNPNLYWYRQAAGRGLQLLFYSVGIGQISSEVPQNLSASRPQDRQFILSSKKLLLSDSGFYLCAWRGDPQNIQYFGAGTRLSVL.

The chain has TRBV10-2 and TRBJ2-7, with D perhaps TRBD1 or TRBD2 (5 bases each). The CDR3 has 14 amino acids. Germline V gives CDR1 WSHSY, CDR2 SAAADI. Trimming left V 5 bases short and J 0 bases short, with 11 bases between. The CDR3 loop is CASSSRGLSYEQYV. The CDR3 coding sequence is TGCGCCAGCAGTTCGAGGGGCCTCTCCTACGAGCAGTACGTC.

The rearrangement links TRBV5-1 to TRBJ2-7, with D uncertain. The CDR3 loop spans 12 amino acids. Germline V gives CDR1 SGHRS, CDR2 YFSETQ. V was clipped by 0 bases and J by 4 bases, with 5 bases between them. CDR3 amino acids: CASSLEGYEQYV. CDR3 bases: TGCGCCAGCAGCTTGGAAGGGTACGAGCAGTACGTC.

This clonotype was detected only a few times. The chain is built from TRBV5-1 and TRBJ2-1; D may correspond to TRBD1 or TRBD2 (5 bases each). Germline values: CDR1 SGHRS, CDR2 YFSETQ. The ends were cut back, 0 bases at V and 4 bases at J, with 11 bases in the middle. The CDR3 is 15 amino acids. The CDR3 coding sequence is TGCGCCAGCAGCTTGGCTGGGACCGAATACAATGAGCAGTTCTTC. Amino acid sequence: CASSLAGTEYNEQFF. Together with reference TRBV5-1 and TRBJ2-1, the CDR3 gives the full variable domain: KAGVTQTPRYLIKTRGQQVTLSCSPISGHRSVSWYQQTPGQGLQFLFEYFSETQRNKGNFPGRFSGRQFSNSRSEMNVSTLELGDSALYLCASSLAGTEYNEQFFGPGTRLTVL.

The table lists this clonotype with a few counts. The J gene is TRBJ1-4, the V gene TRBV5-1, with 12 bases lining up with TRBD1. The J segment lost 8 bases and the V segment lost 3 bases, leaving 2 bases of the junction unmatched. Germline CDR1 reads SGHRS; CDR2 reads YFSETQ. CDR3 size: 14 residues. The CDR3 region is CASSSGQGAEKLFF. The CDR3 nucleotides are TGCGCCAGCAGCTCGGGACAGGGGGCGGAAAAACTGTTTTTT.

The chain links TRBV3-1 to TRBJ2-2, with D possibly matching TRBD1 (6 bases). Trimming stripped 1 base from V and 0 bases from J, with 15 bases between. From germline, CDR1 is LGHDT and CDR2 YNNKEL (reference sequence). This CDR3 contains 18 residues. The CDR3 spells CASSQGHTGTSNTGELFF. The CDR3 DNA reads TGTGCCAGCAGCCAAGGACACACAGGGACCTCGAACACCGGGGAGCTGTTTTTT.

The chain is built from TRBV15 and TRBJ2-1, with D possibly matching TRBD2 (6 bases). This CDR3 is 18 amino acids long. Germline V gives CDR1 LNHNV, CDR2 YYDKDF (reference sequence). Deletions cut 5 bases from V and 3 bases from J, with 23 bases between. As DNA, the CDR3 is TGTGCCACCAGCGCACGACTAATGGGCGGGATAGACTACAATGAGCAGTTCTTC. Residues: CATSARLMGGIDYNEQFF.

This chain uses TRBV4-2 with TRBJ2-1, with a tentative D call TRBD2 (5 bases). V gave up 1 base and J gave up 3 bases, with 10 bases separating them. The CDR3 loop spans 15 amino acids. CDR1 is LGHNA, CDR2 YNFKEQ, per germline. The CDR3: CASSQVRALYNEQFF. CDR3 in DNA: TGTGCCAGCAGCCAAGTGCGGGCGCTCTACAATGAGCAGTTCTTC.

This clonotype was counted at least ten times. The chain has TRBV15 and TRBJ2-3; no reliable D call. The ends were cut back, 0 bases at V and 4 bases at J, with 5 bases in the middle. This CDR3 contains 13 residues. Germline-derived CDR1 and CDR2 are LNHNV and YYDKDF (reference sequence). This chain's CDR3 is CATSRDWSDTQYF. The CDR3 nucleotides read TGTGCCACCAGCAGAGATTGGTCAGATACGCAGTATTTT. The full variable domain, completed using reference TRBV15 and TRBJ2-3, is DAMVIQNPRYQVTQFGKPVTLSCSQTLNHNVMYWYQQKSSQAPKLLFHYYDKDFNNEADTPDNFQSRRPNTSFCFLDIRSPGLGDTAMYLCATSRDWSDTQYFGPGTRLTVL.

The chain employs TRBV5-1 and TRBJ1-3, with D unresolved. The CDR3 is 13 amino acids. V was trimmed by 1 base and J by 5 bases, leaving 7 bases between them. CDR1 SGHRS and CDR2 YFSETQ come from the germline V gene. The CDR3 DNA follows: TGCGCCAGCAGCTTGAACAGTCGAAACACCATATATTTT. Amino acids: CASSLNSRNTIYF.

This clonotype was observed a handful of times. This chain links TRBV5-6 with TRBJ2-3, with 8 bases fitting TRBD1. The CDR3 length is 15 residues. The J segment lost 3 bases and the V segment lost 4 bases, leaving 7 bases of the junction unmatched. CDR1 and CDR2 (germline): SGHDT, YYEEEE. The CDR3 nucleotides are TGTGCCAGCAGCACCCGGACAGGGAAGACAGATACGCAGTATTTT. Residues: CASSTRTGKTDTQYF.

The CDR3 nucleotides read TGTGCCAGCAGTTTAAGTCAGGGTATCAATGAGCAGTTCTTC. Translating it yields CASSLSQGINEQFF. The genes are TRBV12-3 or TRBV12-4 and TRBJ2-1; perhaps TRBD1 as D (5 bases). The V end lost 2 bases, the J end lost 6 bases, and 11 bases lay between the germline ends. The CDR3 consists of 14 residues.